The sequence of this TCR beta chain was determined in a study of identical twins. Whole-study results and caveats: Conclusions leaned on cross-sectional statistical analysis and did not track the same donors over time. There was an excess of low generation probability in the out-of-frame alpha sequences that twins shared. A partial confounding effect on zero-insertion analyses could come from invariant MAIT and iNKT cells.

A universal primer site was added by template switching, and unique molecular identifiers were carried by the cDNA. TCRdb ran MiXCR on the 5' RACE reads and lists one entry per CDR3 protein. The sample records around 1.7 million distinct CDR3 sequences, about 32% being singletons. A note on this clonotype: Its antigen is unidentified. The junction differs from germline at one of its ends, possibly a read error.

CDR3 size: 17 residues. CDR1 and CDR2 (germline): SGHTA, FQGNSA. Sample: cord blood. The chain recombines TRBV7-2 with TRBJ2-2, with D perhaps matching TRBD2 (5 bases). This receptor was identified in a newborn girl in good health. The CDR3 loop reads CASSLAASSVNSGELFF. The CDR3 coding sequence is TGTGCCAGCAGCTTAGCGGCCAGTAGCGTTAACAGCGGGGAGCTGTTTTTT.